This T cell receptor (beta chain) originates from a study of blood T cell repertoires in COVID-19. The wider study: There were acute and convalescent COVID-19 samples, and they came from the United States, Italy and Spain.

The protocol was immunoSEQ multiplex PCR, while the TCRdb copy is restricted to in-frame clones and leaves out a portion. The table has 26,000 or so clones, around 92% seen once. V was clipped by 5 bases and J by 2 bases, with 15 bases between them. The CDR3 consists of 15 residues. Looked up from germline, CDR1 is KGHSH and CDR2 is LQKENI. The sequenced sample consisted of peripheral blood. The sequence was obtained from a human donor in a cohort sampled during active COVID-19. The V call is TRBV18, the J call TRBJ2-5; D unclear. CDR3 in amino acids: CASSTRWQEQETQYF. The CDR3 DNA is TGTGCCAGCTCAACGCGCTGGCAGGAACAAGAGACCCAGTACTTC.